One and the same sample provided the 19 T cell receptor beta chains below, sequenced in a study of blood T cell repertoires in COVID-19. Profiled with immunoSEQ multiplex PCR; TCRdb holds only in-frame clones, not every one. The data hold about 310,000 clones, with more than 75% observed a single time. Sample: peripheral blood. The receptors derive from a man aged 45-65 years with active or convalescent COVID-19.

This clone was seen just once. V gene TRBV2 combines with J gene TRBJ1-4; no clear D gene. The CDR3 extends over 12 amino acids. From germline, CDR1 is SNHLY and CDR2 FYNNEI. V gave up 4 bases and J gave up 7 bases, with 7 bases separating them. CDR3 loop: CASSATPEKLFF. For the CDR3, the DNA is TGTGCCAGCAGTGCGACTCCTGAAAAACTGTTTTTT.

The chain carries TRBV24-1 and TRBJ1-5; 8 bases map to TRBD1. There are 16 residues in the CDR3. The V gene end was trimmed by 4 bases and the J gene end by 4 bases; junction bases not matched to a gene: 8. CDR1 is KGHDR, CDR2 SFDVKD, per germline. DNA for the CDR3: TGTGCCACCAGTGAATCCGGGACAGGAAAAAATCAGCCCCAGCATTTT. The encoded protein is CATSESGTGKNQPQHF.

The V and J genes are TRBV27 and TRBJ1-5; 8 bases match TRBD1. Germline V gene data show CDR1 as MNHEY and CDR2 as SMNVEV (reference sequence). V was clipped by 4 bases and J by 5 bases; unmatched bases: 7. This CDR3 has 15 amino acids. CDR3 residues: CASSSGTGGDQPQHF. CDR3 DNA sequence: TGTGCCAGCAGTTCCGGGACAGGAGGCGATCAGCCCCAGCATTTT.

The genes are TRBV19 and TRBJ1-1; no definite D call. From germline, CDR1 is LNHDA and CDR2 SQIVND (reference sequence). The length of the CDR3 is 11 residues. V was pared by 6 bases and J by 10 bases, with 12 bases between. CDR3: CASRGREGAFF. The CDR3 DNA is TGTGCCAGTAGGGGGAGGGAAGGAGCTTTCTTT.

This chain connects TRBV9 to TRBJ2-5, with 7 bases matching TRBD2. Unmatched junction bases numbered 5, after V lost 4 bases and J lost 5 bases. This CDR3 region has 13 residues. The germline CDR1 and CDR2 sequences are SGDLS and YYNGEE. CDR3 coding DNA: TGTGCCAGCAGCCCGCCGGGAGGCGAGACCCAGTACTTC. Translated: CASSPPGGETQYF.

V gene TRBV5-1 combines with J gene TRBJ1-2, with a tentative D call TRBD1 (5 bases). The V end was cut by 2 bases, the J end by 6 bases, with 14 bases between. The CDR3 totals 14 residues. Germline lookup yields CDR1 SGHRS and CDR2 YFSETQ. The CDR3 loop reads CASSLGQGSNGYTF. For the CDR3, the DNA is TGCGCCAGCAGCTTAGGTCAGGGATCGAATGGCTACACCTTC.

J is TRBJ1-4 and V is TRBV2, with TRBD1 identical over 8 bases. Germline lookup yields CDR1 SNHLY and CDR2 FYNNEI. V lost 5 bases and J lost 6; bases outside the gene matches: 8. This CDR3 comprises 15 residues. CDR3 residues: CASSPDRGGDEKLFF. CDR3 in DNA: TGTGCCAGCAGTCCCGACAGGGGAGGAGATGAAAAACTGTTTTTT.

The rearrangement joins TRBV2 to TRBJ2-1, with TRBD2 identical over 13 bases. The CDR3 is 16 amino acids. Trimming cost V 6 bases and J 6 bases; bases outside gene matches: 8. Looked up from germline, CDR1 is SNHLY and CDR2 is FYNNEI. The DNA for the CDR3 is TGTGCCAGCAGCAAATCGGGACTAGCGGGGATCAATGAGCAGTTCTTC. Its translation is CASSKSGLAGINEQFF.

This clone turned up a few times. This sequence joins TRBV7-2 and TRBJ1-2; D uncertain. V was shortened by 5 bases and J by 4 bases, with 20 bases between the two germline ends. CDR3 size: 16 residues. The V gene's germline CDR1 is SGHTA and CDR2 FQGNSA. CDR3 DNA: TGTGCCAGCAGCCCGTGGGGATCCGGACTTCCCTATGGCTACACCTTC. It codes for CASSPWGSGLPYGYTF.

This chain links TRBV7-8 with TRBJ1-2; possibly TRBD1 for D (5 bases). From germline, CDR1 is SGHVS and CDR2 FQNEAQ. The germline V and J ends were trimmed by 5 bases and 8 bases, with 15 bases remaining between them. This CDR3 spans 13 amino acids. The CDR3 is CASSAGTVGGYTF. The CDR3 DNA reads TGTGCCAGCAGCGCGGGGACGGTTGGGGGCTACACCTTC.

The chain joins TRBV30 to TRBJ2-5; D may be TRBD2 (5 bases). The germline V gene has CDR1 GTSNPN and CDR2 SVGIG (reference sequence). The CDR3 totals 13 residues. Trimming shortened V by 0 bases and J by 7 bases, and 12 bases separated the two germline ends. In DNA form, the CDR3 reads TGTGCCTGGAGTGTCTATGGAGAGGGGACCCAGTACTTC. Its translation is CAWSVYGEGTQYF.

The chain recombines TRBV6-5 with TRBJ1-1; D is uncertain. V dropped 6 bases and J dropped 6 bases, with 11 bases sitting between them. CDR3 size: 12 residues. Germline-derived CDR1 and CDR2 are MNHEY and SVGAGI. The CDR3 region is CASSSDRAEAFF. CDR3 bases: TGTGCCAGCAGCTCTGACCGGGCTGAAGCTTTCTTT.

CDR3 sequence (DNA): TGTGCCACCAGCATAAGGACCGGACAGAACTACGAGCAGTACTTC. Residues: CATSIRTGQNYEQYF. The V and J genes are TRBV15 and TRBJ2-7, with a tentative D call TRBD1 (6 bases). The CDR3 length is 15 residues. Between the trimmed V and J ends, which lost 4 bases and 3 bases, there was a span of 16 bases. The germline V gene has CDR1 LNHNV and CDR2 YYDKDF (reference sequence).

The V gene is TRBV3-1 (or the pseudogene TRBV3-2), the J gene TRBJ2-3; D not certain. CDR1 LGHDT and CDR2 YNNKEL come from the germline V gene (reference sequence). The germline V and J ends were trimmed by 1 base and 4 bases, with 9 bases remaining between them. The CDR3 length is 14 residues. DNA for the CDR3: TGTGCCAGCAGCCAAGGGGCGTTTGCAGATACGCAGTATTTT. Residues: CASSQGAFADTQYF.

The rearrangement uses TRBV6-1 and TRBJ1-5; no clear D. V lost 3 bases to trimming and J lost 4 bases, with 10 bases between them. The CDR3 has 14 residues. Germline V CDR1 and CDR2: MNHNS, SASEGT. The CDR3 sequence is CASSDQWRNQPQHF. The CDR3 DNA reads TGTGCCAGCAGTGATCAATGGAGGAATCAGCCCCAGCATTTT.

The rearrangement uses TRBV9 and TRBJ2-3; D remains ambiguous. This CDR3 region has 14 residues. Trimming took 0 bases from V and 3 from J, leaving 8 bases between them. Germline assignment: CDR1 SGDLS and CDR2 YYNGEE. The CDR3 is CASSVVGVTDTQYF. DNA for the CDR3: TGTGCCAGCAGCGTAGTCGGAGTAACAGATACGCAGTATTTT.

The chain combines TRBV30 with TRBJ1-1; D remains unclear. This CDR3 is built from 15 residues. The germline V gene has CDR1 GTSNPN and CDR2 SVGIG (reference sequence). V lost 0 bases and J lost 1, with 12 bases in between. The CDR3 DNA follows: TGTGCCTGGAGTGTGGGAGGCTGGGGGAACACTGAAGCTTTCTTT. Its protein is CAWSVGGWGNTEAFF.

The chain joins TRBV2 to TRBJ2-7; the match to TRBD2 covers 9 bases. The CDR3 contains 15 residues. Germline V lookup: CDR1 SNHLY, CDR2 FYNNEI. The junction had 5 bases not matched to a gene; V was cut back by 4 bases and J by 1 base. The CDR3: CASSVTSGRSYEQYF. The CDR3, as DNA: TGTGCCAGCAGTGTGACTAGCGGCCGATCCTACGAGCAGTACTTC.

The rearrangement links TRBV5-5 to TRBJ2-6; 8 bases agree with TRBD1. Losses at the gene ends were 4 bases for V and 4 bases for J; bases not matched to a gene: 7. Germline lookup yields CDR1 SGHKS and CDR2 YYEKEE (reference sequence). The CDR3 totals 16 residues. CDR3 coding DNA: TGTGCCAGCAGCCGAACGACAGGGGACGGGGCCAACGTCCTGACTTTC. It is translated as CASSRTTGDGANVLTF.